This T cell receptor beta chain was identified in a study of CD8+ T cells in alopecia areata. The wider study: A 6-month period off drug followed tofacitinib, which lasted 6 to 18 months.

Alopecia areata patients had lesional scalp punch biopsies and peripheral blood taken from them. The sequencing template was cDNA reverse transcribed from extracted RNA. Measured with immunoSEQ multiplex PCR; TCRdb has only the in-frame clones, and not every one. This sample has some 170,000 clones, with roughly 60% found just once. Germline CDR1 and CDR2: SQVTM and ANQGSEA. This CDR3 spans 13 amino acids. Trimming left V 3 bases short and J 4 bases short, with 12 bases between. The chain combines TRBV29-1 with TRBJ1-2; unclear D gene. This receptor was obtained from a human donor with alopecia areata. Material: CD4+ T cells sorted from blood, obtained at week 0. The CDR3 is CSVDSASLYGYTF. CDR3 in DNA: TGCAGCGTTGATTCAGCATCCCTCTATGGCTACACCTTC.